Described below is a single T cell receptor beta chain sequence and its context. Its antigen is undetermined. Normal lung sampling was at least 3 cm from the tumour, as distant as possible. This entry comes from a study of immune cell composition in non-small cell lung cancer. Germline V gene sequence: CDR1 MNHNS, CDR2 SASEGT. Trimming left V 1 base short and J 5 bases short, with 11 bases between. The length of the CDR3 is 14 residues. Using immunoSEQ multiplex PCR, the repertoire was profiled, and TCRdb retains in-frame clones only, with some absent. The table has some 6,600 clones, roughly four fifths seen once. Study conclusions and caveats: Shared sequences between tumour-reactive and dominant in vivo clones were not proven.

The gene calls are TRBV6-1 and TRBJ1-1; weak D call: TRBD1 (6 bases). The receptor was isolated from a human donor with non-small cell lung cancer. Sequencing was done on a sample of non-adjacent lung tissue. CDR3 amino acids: CASSEGGGGTEAFF. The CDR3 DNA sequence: TGTGCCAGCAGTGAAGGGGGGGGCGGAACTGAAGCTTTCTTT.